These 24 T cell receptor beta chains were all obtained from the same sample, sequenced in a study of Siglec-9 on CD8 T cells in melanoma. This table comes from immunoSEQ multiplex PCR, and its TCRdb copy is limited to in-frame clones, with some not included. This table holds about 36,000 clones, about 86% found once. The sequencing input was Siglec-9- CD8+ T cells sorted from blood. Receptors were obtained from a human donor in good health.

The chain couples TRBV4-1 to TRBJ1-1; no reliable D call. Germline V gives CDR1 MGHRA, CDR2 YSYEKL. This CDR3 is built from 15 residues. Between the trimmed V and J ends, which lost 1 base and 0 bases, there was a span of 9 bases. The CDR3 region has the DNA TGCGCCAGCAGCCAAGGGAAAGGTCTGAACACTGAAGCTTTCTTT. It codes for CASSQGKGLNTEAFF.

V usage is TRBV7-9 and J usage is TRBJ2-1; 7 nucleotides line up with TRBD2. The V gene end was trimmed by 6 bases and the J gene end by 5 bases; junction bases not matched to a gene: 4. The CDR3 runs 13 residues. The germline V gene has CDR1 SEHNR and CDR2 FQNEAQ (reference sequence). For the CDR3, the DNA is TGTGCCAGCAGTCCCGCGGGGGACAATGAGCAGTTCTTC. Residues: CASSPAGDNEQFF. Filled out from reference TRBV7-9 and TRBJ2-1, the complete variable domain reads DTGVSQNPRHKITKRGQNVTFRCDPISEHNRLYWYRQTLGQGPEFLTYFQNEAQLEKSRLLSDRFSAERPKGSFSTLEIQRTEQGDSAMYLCASSPAGDNEQFFGPGTRLTVL.

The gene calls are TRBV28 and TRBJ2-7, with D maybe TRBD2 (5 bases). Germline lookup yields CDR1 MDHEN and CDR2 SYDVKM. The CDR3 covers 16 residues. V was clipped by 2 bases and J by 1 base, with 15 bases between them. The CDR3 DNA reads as TGTGCCAGCAGTTTACGAAGCCAGAGGGCTTCCTACGAGCAGTACTTC. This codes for CASSLRSQRASYEQYF. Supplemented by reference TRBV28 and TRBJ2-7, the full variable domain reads DVKVTQSSRYLVKRTGEKVFLECVQDMDHENMFWYRQDPGLGLRLIYFSYDVKMKEKGDIPEGYSVSREKKERFSLILESASTNQTSMYLCASSLRSQRASYEQYFGPGTRLTVT.

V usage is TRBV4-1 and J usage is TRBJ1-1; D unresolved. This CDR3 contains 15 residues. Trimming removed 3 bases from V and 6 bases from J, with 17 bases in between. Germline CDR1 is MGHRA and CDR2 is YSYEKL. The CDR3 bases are TGCGCCAGCAGCCACCTGGACCTTGAGGACTCTGAAGCTTTCTTT. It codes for CASSHLDLEDSEAFF.

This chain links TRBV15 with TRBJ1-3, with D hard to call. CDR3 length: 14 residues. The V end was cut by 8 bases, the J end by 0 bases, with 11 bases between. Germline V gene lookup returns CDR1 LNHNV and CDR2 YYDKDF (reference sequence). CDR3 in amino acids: CATGRSTSGNTIYF. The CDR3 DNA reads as TGTGCCACCGGGAGGAGTACCTCTGGAAACACCATATATTTT.

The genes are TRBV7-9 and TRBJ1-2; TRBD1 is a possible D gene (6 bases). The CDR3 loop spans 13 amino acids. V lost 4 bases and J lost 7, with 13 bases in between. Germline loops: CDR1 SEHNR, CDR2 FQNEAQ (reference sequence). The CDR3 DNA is TGTGCCAGCAGCTCCGCGGCGGGGGCTGGCTACACCTTC. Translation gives CASSSAAGAGYTF.

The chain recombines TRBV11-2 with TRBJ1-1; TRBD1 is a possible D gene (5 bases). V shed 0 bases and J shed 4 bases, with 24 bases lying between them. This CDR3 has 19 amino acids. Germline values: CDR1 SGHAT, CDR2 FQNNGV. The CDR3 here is CASSLDLGEGDKGFTEAFF. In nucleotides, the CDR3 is TGTGCCAGCAGCTTAGATCTCGGGGAGGGAGATAAGGGGTTCACTGAAGCTTTCTTT.

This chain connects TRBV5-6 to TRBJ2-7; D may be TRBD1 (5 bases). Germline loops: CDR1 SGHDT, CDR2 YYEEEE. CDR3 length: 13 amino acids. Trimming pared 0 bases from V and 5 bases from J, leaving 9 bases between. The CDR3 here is CASSLDGHHEQYF. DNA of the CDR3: TGTGCCAGCAGCTTGGACGGACACCACGAGCAGTACTTC.

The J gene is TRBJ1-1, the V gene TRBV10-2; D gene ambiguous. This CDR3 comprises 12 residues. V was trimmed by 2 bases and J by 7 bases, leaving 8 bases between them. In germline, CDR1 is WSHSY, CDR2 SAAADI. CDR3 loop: CASSEDGHEAFF. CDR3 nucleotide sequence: TGCGCCAGCAGTGAGGACGGTCATGAAGCTTTCTTT.

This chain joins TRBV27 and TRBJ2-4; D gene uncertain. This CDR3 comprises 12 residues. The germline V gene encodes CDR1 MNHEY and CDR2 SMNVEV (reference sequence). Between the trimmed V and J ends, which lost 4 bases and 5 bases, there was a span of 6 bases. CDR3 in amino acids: CASSSAENIQYF. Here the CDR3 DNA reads TGTGCCAGCAGTTCGGCCGAAAACATTCAGTACTTC.

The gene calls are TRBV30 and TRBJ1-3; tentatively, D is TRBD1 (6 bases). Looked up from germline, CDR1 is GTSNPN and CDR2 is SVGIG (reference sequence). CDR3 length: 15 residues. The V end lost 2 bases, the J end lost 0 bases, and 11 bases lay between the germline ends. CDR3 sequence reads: CAWSMDSYSGNTIYF. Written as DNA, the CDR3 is TGTGCCTGGAGTATGGACAGCTACTCTGGAAACACCATATATTTT. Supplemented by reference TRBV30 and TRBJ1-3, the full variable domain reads SQTIHQWPATLVQPVGSPLSLECTVEGTSNPNLYWYRQAAGRGLQLLFYSVGIGQISSEVPQNLSASRPQDRQFILSSKKLLLSDSGFYLCAWSMDSYSGNTIYFGEGSWLTVV.

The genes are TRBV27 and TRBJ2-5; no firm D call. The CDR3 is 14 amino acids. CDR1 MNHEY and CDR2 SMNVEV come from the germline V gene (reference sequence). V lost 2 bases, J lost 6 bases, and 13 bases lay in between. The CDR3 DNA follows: TGTGCCAGCAGTTTAATCCAGAGCCAGAAGACCCAGTACTTC. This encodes CASSLIQSQKTQYF.

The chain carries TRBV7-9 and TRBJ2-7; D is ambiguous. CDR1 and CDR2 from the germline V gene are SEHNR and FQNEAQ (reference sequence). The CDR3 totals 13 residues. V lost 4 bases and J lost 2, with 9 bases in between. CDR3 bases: TGTGCCAGCAGCTCCTCGACGGCCTACGAGCAGTACTTC. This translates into CASSSSTAYEQYF.

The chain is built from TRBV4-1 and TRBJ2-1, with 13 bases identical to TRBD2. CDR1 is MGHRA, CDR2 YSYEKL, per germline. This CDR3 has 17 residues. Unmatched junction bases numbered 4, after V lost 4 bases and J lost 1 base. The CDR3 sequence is CASSLRLAGGSYNEQFF. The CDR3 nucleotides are TGCGCCAGCAGCCTTCGACTAGCGGGGGGTTCCTACAATGAGCAGTTCTTC.

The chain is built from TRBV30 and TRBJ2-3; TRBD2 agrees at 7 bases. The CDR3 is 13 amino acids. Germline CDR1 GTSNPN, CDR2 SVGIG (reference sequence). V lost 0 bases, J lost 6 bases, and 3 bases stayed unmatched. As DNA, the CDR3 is TGTGCCTGGAGTGTAGACGGGGGGGATACGCAGTATTTT. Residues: CAWSVDGGDTQYF.

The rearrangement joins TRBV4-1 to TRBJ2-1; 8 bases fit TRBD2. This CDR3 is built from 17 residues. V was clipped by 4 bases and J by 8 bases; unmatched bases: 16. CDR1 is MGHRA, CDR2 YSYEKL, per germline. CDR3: CASSPMPPSGGSDEQFF. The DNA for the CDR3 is TGCGCCAGCAGCCCCATGCCTCCGAGCGGGGGTTCGGATGAGCAGTTCTTC.

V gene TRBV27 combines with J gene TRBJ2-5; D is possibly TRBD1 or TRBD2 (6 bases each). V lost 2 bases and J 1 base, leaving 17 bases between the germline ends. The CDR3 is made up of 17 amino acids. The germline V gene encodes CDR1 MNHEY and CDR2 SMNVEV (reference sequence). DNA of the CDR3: TGTGCCAGCAGTTTAGGTTTTAGGGGGGAGCTCCAAGAGACCCAGTACTTC. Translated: CASSLGFRGELQETQYF.

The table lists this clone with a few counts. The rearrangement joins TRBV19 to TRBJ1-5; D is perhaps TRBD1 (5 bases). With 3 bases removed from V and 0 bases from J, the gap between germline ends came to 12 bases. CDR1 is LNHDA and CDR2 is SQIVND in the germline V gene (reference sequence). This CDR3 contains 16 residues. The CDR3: CASSIGAGLSNQPQHF. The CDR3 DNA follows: TGTGCCAGTAGTATTGGGGCAGGACTTAGCAATCAGCCCCAGCATTTT.

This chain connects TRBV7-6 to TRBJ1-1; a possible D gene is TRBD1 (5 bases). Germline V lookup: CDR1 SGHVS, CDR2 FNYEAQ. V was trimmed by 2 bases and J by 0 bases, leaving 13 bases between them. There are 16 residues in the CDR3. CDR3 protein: CASSLLPGLMNTEAFF. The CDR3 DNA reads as TGTGCCAGCAGCTTACTTCCGGGGCTCATGAACACTGAAGCTTTCTTT.

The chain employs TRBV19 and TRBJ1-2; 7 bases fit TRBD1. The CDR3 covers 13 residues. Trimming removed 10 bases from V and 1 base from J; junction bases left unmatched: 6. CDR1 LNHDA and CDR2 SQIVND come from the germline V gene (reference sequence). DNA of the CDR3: TGTGCCACCGCGACAGGGCATAACTATGGCTACACCTTC. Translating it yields CATATGHNYGYTF.

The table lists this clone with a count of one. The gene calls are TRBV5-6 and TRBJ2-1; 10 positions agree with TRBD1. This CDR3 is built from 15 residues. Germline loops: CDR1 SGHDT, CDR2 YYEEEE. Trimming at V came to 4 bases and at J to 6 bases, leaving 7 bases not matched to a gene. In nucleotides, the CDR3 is TGTGCCAGCAGCCTGGACAGGGGGATTTCCAATGAGCAGTTCTTC. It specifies CASSLDRGISNEQFF.

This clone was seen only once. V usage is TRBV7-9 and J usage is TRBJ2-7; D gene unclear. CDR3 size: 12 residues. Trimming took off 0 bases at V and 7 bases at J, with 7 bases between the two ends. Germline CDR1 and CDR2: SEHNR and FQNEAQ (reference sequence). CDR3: CASSLAAPEQYF. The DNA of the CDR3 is TGTGCCAGCAGCTTAGCAGCCCCTGAGCAGTACTTC.

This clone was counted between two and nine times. CDR3 region: CASRSGLNTEAFF. The DNA for the CDR3 is TGTGCCAGTAGATCCGGGCTGAACACTGAAGCTTTCTTT. The chain uses TRBV19 and TRBJ1-1, with unresolved D. Germline V gene lookup returns CDR1 LNHDA and CDR2 SQIVND (reference sequence). Trimming removed 6 bases from V and 0 bases from J, with 8 bases in between. The CDR3 runs to 13 residues.

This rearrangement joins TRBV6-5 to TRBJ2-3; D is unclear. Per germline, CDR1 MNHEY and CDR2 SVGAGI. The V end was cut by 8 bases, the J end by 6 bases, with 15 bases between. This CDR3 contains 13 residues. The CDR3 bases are TGTGCCAGCCGACTGGGTCCATCGGATACGCAGTATTTT. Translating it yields CASRLGPSDTQYF.